Below, 26 T cell receptor beta chains from the same sample are listed, as sequenced in a study of blood T cell repertoires in COVID-19. The data were produced by immunoSEQ multiplex PCR, yet TCRdb's version contains in-frame clones alone and is incomplete. The table lists some 700,000 clones, 90% of them singletons. What was sequenced was peripheral blood. The source is a woman in her late teens or twenties with acute or convalescent COVID-19.

The V and J genes are TRBV9 and TRBJ2-1; TRBD2 aligns across 7 bases. Germline V gene sequence: CDR1 SGDLS, CDR2 YYNGEE. The V gene end was trimmed by 9 bases and the J gene end by 1 base; junction bases not matched to a gene: 13. CDR3 length: 16 residues. CDR3 sequence: CATPPWRGISYNEQFF. The CDR3 DNA is TGTGCCACCCCACCCTGGCGGGGGATATCCTACAATGAGCAGTTCTTC.

The chain recombines TRBV2 with TRBJ1-4, with 9 bases that match TRBD1. The CDR3 has 14 residues. After removal of 6 bases from V and 7 bases from J, the junction contained 6 bases not matched to a gene. CDR1 is SNHLY and CDR2 is FYNNEI in the germline V gene. Here the CDR3 reads CASREQGAIEKLFF. The DNA of the CDR3 is TGTGCCAGCAGAGAACAGGGGGCTATTGAAAAACTGTTTTTT.

This clone was found once. The chain recombines TRBV6-2 or TRBV6-3 with TRBJ2-1; no clear D gene. The CDR3 consists of 14 residues. The germline V gene has CDR1 MNHEY and CDR2 SVGEGT. Trimming left V 4 bases short and J 3 bases short, with 10 bases between. The CDR3 DNA reads as TGTGCCAGCAGTTTCACAGAACACTACAATGAGCAGTTCTTC. Translated, it gives CASSFTEHYNEQFF.

The chain has TRBV9 and TRBJ2-1; D is perhaps TRBD2 (5 bases). Germline V gives CDR1 SGDLS, CDR2 YYNGEE. V gave up 2 bases and J gave up 10 bases, with 13 bases separating them. This CDR3 is 13 amino acids long. The CDR3 DNA reads as TGTGCCAGCAGCGTTGGAGGTCAAGGCGAGCAGTTCTTC. It specifies CASSVGGQGEQFF.

The V gene is TRBV7-9, the J gene TRBJ2-1; possibly TRBD2 for D (6 bases). The germline V and J ends were trimmed by 10 bases and 1 base, with 11 bases remaining between them. In germline, CDR1 is SEHNR, CDR2 FQNEAQ (reference sequence). This CDR3 has 13 amino acids. The CDR3 DNA follows: TGTGCCATCGGAGGGAATTCCTACAATGAGCAGTTCTTC. Translated: CAIGGNSYNEQFF.

The V and J genes are TRBV5-6 and TRBJ1-2; D is perhaps TRBD1 (5 bases). Germline V lookup: CDR1 SGHDT, CDR2 YYEEEE. This CDR3 comprises 12 residues. Trimming stripped 4 bases from V and 5 bases from J, with 9 bases between. As DNA, the CDR3 is TGTGCCAGCAGCGACGCAGGGTATGGCTACACCTTC. Amino acid sequence: CASSDAGYGYTF.

This chain uses TRBV6-6 with TRBJ2-2, with 9 bases matching TRBD1. Trimming at V came to 4 bases and at J to 5 bases, leaving 2 bases not matched to a gene. Germline V CDR1 and CDR2: MNHNY, SVGAGI (reference sequence). The CDR3 extends over 14 amino acids. CDR3 sequence (DNA): TGTGCCAGCAGTTGGACAGGGGAAACCGGGGAGCTGTTTTTT. Encoded protein: CASSWTGETGELFF.

The rearrangement links TRBV19 to TRBJ1-2, with TRBD1 matching 8 bases. The V gene end was trimmed by 6 bases and the J gene end by 8 bases; junction bases not matched to a gene: 8. CDR1 is LNHDA, CDR2 SQIVND, per germline (reference sequence). This CDR3 has 13 residues. CDR3 protein: CASRYGGTGGYTF. The CDR3, as DNA: TGTGCCAGTAGATATGGAGGGACAGGAGGCTACACCTTC.

This sequence joins TRBV5-4 and TRBJ2-1; 7 nucleotides line up with TRBD1. Looked up from germline, CDR1 is SGHNT and CDR2 is YYREEE (reference sequence). The CDR3 runs to 17 residues. With V trimmed by 0 bases and J by 2 bases, 8 bases remained unmatched. The CDR3: CASSLGVGTATYNEQFF. The CDR3 DNA sequence: TGTGCCAGCAGCTTGGGGGTGGGGACAGCCACCTACAATGAGCAGTTCTTC.

This chain joins TRBV7-8 and TRBJ1-5; TRBD1 agrees at 7 bases. V trimming: 2 bases; J trimming: 5 bases; junction bases outside the gene matches: 3. This CDR3 spans 14 amino acids. Germline CDR1 reads SGHVS; CDR2 reads FQNEAQ. The CDR3 DNA is TGTGCCAGCAGCTTAATCACAGGGGATCAGCCCCAGCATTTT. As protein: CASSLITGDQPQHF.

This chain links TRBV5-1 with TRBJ1-2, with 8 nucleotides matching TRBD1. CDR1 is SGHRS and CDR2 is YFSETQ in the germline V gene. The CDR3 consists of 14 residues. V trimming: 4 bases; J trimming: 5 bases; junction bases outside the gene matches: 7. The CDR3 region has the DNA TGCGCCAGCAGCCAGGGACAGGAGAGATATGGCTACACCTTC. Translated, it gives CASSQGQERYGYTF.

A remark on this clone: The sample has other DNA sequences that encode this CDR3 too. V and J are TRBV11-3 and TRBJ1-1; D is unclear. V dropped 0 bases and J dropped 5 bases, with 4 bases sitting between them. Germline values: CDR1 SGHNT, CDR2 YENEEA. CDR3 size: 12 residues. In nucleotides, the CDR3 is TGTGCCAGCAGCTTAGATTCTACTGAAGCTTTCTTT. The encoded protein is CASSLDSTEAFF.

The chain employs TRBV30 and TRBJ1-1, with a tentative D call TRBD1 (5 bases). The germline CDR1 and CDR2 sequences are GTSNPN and SVGIG (reference sequence). V dropped 2 bases and J dropped 1 base, with 17 bases sitting between them. The CDR3 has 16 amino acids. The CDR3 loop is CAWSILGGRKNTEAFF. CDR3 nucleotides: TGTGCCTGGAGTATCCTCGGGGGACGGAAGAACACTGAAGCTTTCTTT.

The chain has TRBV10-2 and TRBJ2-7, with 8 bases lining up with TRBD2. The CDR3 length is 14 residues. V shed 6 bases and J 7 bases; nucleotides not matched to a gene: 11. Per germline, CDR1 WSHSY and CDR2 SAAADI. The CDR3 region has the DNA TGCGCCAGCAGGCCCAGAGCGGGGGCCCTAGAGCAGTACTTC. Its protein product is CASRPRAGALEQYF.

This chain links TRBV7-2 with TRBJ1-2; 10 nucleotides line up with TRBD1. CDR1 SGHTA and CDR2 FQGNSA come from the germline V gene. V dropped 4 bases and J dropped 4; count of bases not matched to a gene: 6. The CDR3 totals 15 residues. CDR3 bases: TGTGCCAGCAGCTCGACCGGGACAGGGGTCTATGGCTACACCTTC. This sequence encodes CASSSTGTGVYGYTF.

The chain employs TRBV24-1 and TRBJ2-1; TRBD1 is a possible D gene (6 bases). Germline V lookup: CDR1 KGHDR, CDR2 SFDVKD. The V end lost 6 bases, the J end lost 1 base, and 15 bases lay between the germline ends. CDR3 size: 16 residues. CDR3 nucleotide sequence: TGTGCCACCAGTCAGGCCAGGGGCTTGTCCTACAATGAGCAGTTCTTC. Its translation is CATSQARGLSYNEQFF.

V usage is TRBV5-8 and J usage is TRBJ2-7; 10 positions match TRBD2. The CDR3 sequence is 12 residues long. V lost 4 bases and J lost 12; bases outside the gene matches: 7. Germline assignment: CDR1 SGHTS and CDR2 YDEGEE. Written as DNA, the CDR3 is TGTGCCAGCAGCCCACTAGCGGGACGTCCGTACTTC. Residues: CASSPLAGRPYF.

The rearrangement joins TRBV29-1 to TRBJ1-1; D not certain. Deletions cut 2 bases from V and 1 base from J, with 8 bases between. CDR3 length: 13 residues. The germline V gene encodes CDR1 SQVTM and CDR2 ANQGSEA. CDR3 loop: CSVEMLQNTEAFF. The CDR3 bases are TGCAGCGTTGAAATGTTACAGAACACTGAAGCTTTCTTT.

This rearrangement joins TRBV6-5 to TRBJ2-4; the match to TRBD1 covers 7 bases. Germline lookup yields CDR1 MNHEY and CDR2 SVGAGI. V lost 7 bases to trimming and J lost 7 bases; unmatched junction nucleotides: 13. The CDR3 has 15 amino acids. The CDR3 sequence is CASNPGQLKGNIQYF. DNA of the CDR3: TGTGCCAGCAACCCGGGACAGCTGAAAGGGAACATTCAGTACTTC.

The rearrangement links TRBV7-6 to TRBJ1-3; D possibly corresponds to TRBD1 (6 bases). Trimming removed 2 bases at V and 4 bases at J, with 15 bases between. The CDR3 consists of 16 residues. Germline V gene data show CDR1 as SGHVS and CDR2 as FNYEAQ. The CDR3 reads CASSLILSGGGNTIYF. CDR3 sequence (DNA): TGTGCCAGCAGCTTAATTCTTTCGGGGGGCGGAAACACCATATATTTT.

The chain links TRBV25-1 to TRBJ1-2; 8 nucleotides align to TRBD1. This CDR3 has 14 residues. V lost 4 bases to trimming and J lost 4 bases; unmatched junction nucleotides: 5. Germline loops: CDR1 MGHDK, CDR2 SYGVNS. CDR3 in DNA: TGTGCCAGCAGTGGCAGGGGGCGCCGCTATGGCTACACCTTC. Translation gives CASSGRGRRYGYTF.

This sequence joins TRBV4-1 and TRBJ2-2, with D unclear. The V end was cut by 5 bases, the J end by 1 base, with 8 bases between. CDR1 is MGHRA and CDR2 is YSYEKL in the germline V gene. This CDR3 has 14 amino acids. CDR3 coding DNA: TGCGCCAGCAGCTTAAGAGTGAACACCGGGGAGCTGTTTTTT. It is translated as CASSLRVNTGELFF.

The V gene is TRBV19, the J gene TRBJ1-1, with 7 bases matching TRBD1. The CDR3 runs to 13 residues. The trim removed 8 bases at V and 1 base at J, leaving 4 bases unmatched. In germline, CDR1 is LNHDA, CDR2 SQIVND (reference sequence). The CDR3: CASLRDRNTEAFF. CDR3 in DNA: TGTGCCAGTCTCCGGGACAGGAACACTGAAGCTTTCTTT. Filled out from reference TRBV19 and TRBJ1-1, the complete variable domain reads DGGITQSPKYLFRKEGQNVTLSCEQNLNHDAMYWYRQDPGQGLRLIYYSQIVNDFQKGDIAEGYSVSREKKESFPLTVTSAQKNPTAFYLCASLRDRNTEAFFGQGTRLTVV.

This clone occurred once. This sequence joins TRBV19 and TRBJ1-1, with 7 bases aligning to TRBD1. Per the germline V gene, CDR1 is LNHDA and CDR2 is SQIVND (reference sequence). Trimming cost V 7 bases and J 5 bases; bases outside gene matches: 7. The CDR3 is 13 amino acids. The CDR3 DNA follows: TGTGCCAGTACCGTGAGCAGGGGGACTGAAGCTTTCTTT. This translates into CASTVSRGTEAFF.

This rearrangement joins TRBV5-6 to TRBJ1-4; D gene uncertain. Trimming pared 1 base from V and 8 bases from J, leaving 15 bases between. There are 15 residues in the CDR3. Germline CDR1 is SGHDT and CDR2 is YYEEEE. The CDR3 DNA sequence: TGTGCCAGCAGCTTGAGGTTAGGGCCGGGGGAAAAACTGTTTTTT. It specifies CASSLRLGPGEKLFF.

The chain recombines TRBV21-1 with TRBJ2-1; no check of the table's D call, TRBD1, against the DNA was made. TRBV21-1 is shown as a pseudogene. The CDR3 totals 14 residues. In DNA form, the CDR3 reads TGTGCCAGAGAGACCGGGACAAGGGGCAATGAGCAGTTCTTC. Translated: CARETGTRGNEQFF.